This record covers a single T cell receptor beta chain. This entry is derived from a study of technical replicates of blood from a few donors. Only in-frame clones appear in the TCRdb table, and some are missing; sequencing was by immunoSEQ multiplex PCR. The repertoire holds about 83,000 clones, with about 92% as singletons. Per germline, CDR1 GTSNPN and CDR2 SVGIG (reference sequence). The CDR3 is 13 amino acids. Deletions cut 0 bases from V and 2 bases from J, with 8 bases between. The receptor's source is a human donor in good health. The sequenced material came from T cells isolated from PBMCs. The chain uses TRBV30 and TRBJ2-7; a possible D gene is TRBD2 (6 bases). The CDR3 coding sequence is TGTGCCTGGAGTGTAGCGGGCGCCTACGAGCAGTACTTC. Translated, it gives CAWSVAGAYEQYF.